The 5 T cell receptor beta chains in this list originate from one sample, sequenced in a study of identical twins. One entry per CDR3 protein results from TCRdb running MiXCR on the 5' RACE reads. This table holds some 590,000 distinct CDR3 sequences, 7.5% to 10% found once. A further study also used this sample, focusing on yellow fever vaccine responses in identical twins.

The sequencing input was PBMCs. The receptors originated from a woman between 18 and 29 years old in good health.

Comments on this clonotype: A much larger clone lies a single base off, so this may be a read error. The chain is built from TRBV7-2 and TRBJ2-1; D possibly uses TRBD1 or TRBD2 (5 bases each). This CDR3 region has 16 residues. Trimming cost V 5 bases and J 7 bases, with 21 bases left between them. Germline-derived CDR1 and CDR2 are SGHTA and FQGNSA. Here the CDR3 reads CASSDLSGTPGNEQFF. The CDR3 DNA follows: TGTGCCAGCAGCGACTTATCCGGGACCCCTGGGAATGAGCAGTTCTTC.

V usage is TRBV6-5 and J usage is TRBJ2-7; no reliable D call. V lost 0 bases and J 3 bases, leaving 9 bases between the germline ends. There are 14 residues in the CDR3. From germline, CDR1 is MNHEY and CDR2 SVGAGI. The CDR3 is CASSYSAGHYEQYF. The DNA for the CDR3 is TGTGCCAGCAGTTACTCGGCCGGGCACTACGAGCAGTACTTC.

The V and J genes are TRBV6-5 and TRBJ2-3; no clear D. Trimming left V 2 bases short and J 0 bases short, with 12 bases between. The CDR3 has 16 residues. The germline CDR1 and CDR2 sequences are MNHEY and SVGAGI. The CDR3 loop is CASSYGSPSSTDTQYF. The CDR3 region has the DNA TGTGCCAGCAGTTACGGATCACCGTCTAGCACAGATACGCAGTATTTT.

This clonotype was seen many times. The chain combines TRBV5-1 with TRBJ2-7; no firm D call. Trimming pared 5 bases from V and 1 base from J, leaving 13 bases between. CDR3 length: 14 residues. Germline values: CDR1 SGHRS, CDR2 YFSETQ. CDR3 in amino acids: CASSPGAGSYEQYF. CDR3 bases: TGCGCCAGCAGTCCCGGCGCAGGTTCCTACGAGCAGTACTTC.

In its sample, this clonotype was seen a few times. The chain uses TRBV25-1 and TRBJ2-1; TRBD1 matches at 7 bases. The CDR3 runs to 17 residues. Per germline, CDR1 MGHDK and CDR2 SYGVNS. With 1 base clipped from V and 2 bases from J, the junction kept 8 bases outside the gene matches. The CDR3 region is CASSESTGRGTYNEQFF. CDR3 in DNA: TGTGCCAGCAGTGAATCGACAGGGCGAGGGACCTACAATGAGCAGTTCTTC.